A single sample gave rise to the 15 T cell receptor beta chains below, sequenced in a study of T cells in Graves' hyperthyroidism and ophthalmopathy (dated by TCRdb to the late 2010s). Library preparation was by multiplex PCR. The reads were generated on an Illumina HiSeq 2000. The TCR beta CDR3 regions were amplified from RNA transcripts. The first round of RT-PCR for the TCR CDR3 was performed with the HTBI primer set and the Qiagen OneStep RT-PCR kit. In-frame beta chains were kept once TCRdb had trimmed the public reads at Q25 with fastp and called clones with MiXCR. Merged by CDR3 protein, the rows form single entries marked with the most common genes and DNA. This sample is represented by approximately 380,000 distinct CDR3 sequences; approximately 17% of them were singletons. 35% to 50% of the sample rests with the top ten. Sequencing was carried out using blood. All receptors come from a man younger than 35 with Graves' ophthalmopathy.

This clonotype was detected many times. The chain employs TRBV12-5 and TRBJ2-7; TRBD1 matches at 7 bases. The germline gives CDR1 LGHNT, CDR2 FRNRAP. Losses at the gene ends were 2 bases for V and 0 bases for J; bases not matched to a gene: 7. CDR3 size: 16 residues. In DNA, the CDR3 is TGTGCTAGTGGTTTGCTTCCCGGGACAGCCTCCTACGAGCAGTACTTC. As protein: CASGLLPGTASYEQYF.

The CDR3 protein is CASTSSDLAYEQYF. The DNA of the CDR3 is TGTGCCAGCACCAGTTCGGACTTAGCCTACGAGCAGTACTTC. The rearrangement links TRBV28 to TRBJ2-7, with TRBD2 as a possible D gene (5 bases). The germline V and J ends were trimmed by 7 bases and 2 bases, with 15 bases remaining between them. Germline V gene data show CDR1 as MDHEN and CDR2 as SYDVKM. The CDR3 is 14 amino acids.

This clonotype was picked up a small number of times. The CDR3 region has the DNA TGCGCCAGCAGCACCCGGCGGGCGGTCGAAGAGACCCAGTACTTC. As protein: CASSTRRAVEETQYF. This chain links TRBV5-1 with TRBJ2-5; maybe TRBD2 (5 bases). Germline CDR1 reads SGHRS; CDR2 reads YFSETQ. CDR3 size: 15 residues. V was clipped by 4 bases and J by 3 bases, with 16 bases between them. Looking up the rest from reference TRBV5-1 and TRBJ2-5 gives the full variable domain: KAGVTQTPRYLIKTRGQQVTLSCSPISGHRSVSWYQQTPGQGLQFLFEYFSETQRNKGNFPGRFSGRQFSNSRSEMNVSTLELGDSALYLCASSTRRAVEETQYFGPGTRLLVL.

This clonotype has ten or more counts. The chain uses TRBV2 and TRBJ1-5, with D unresolved. CDR1 is SNHLY and CDR2 is FYNNEI in the germline V gene. The CDR3 spans 14 residues. V lost 4 bases and J 3 bases, leaving 10 bases between the germline ends. DNA of the CDR3: TGTGCCAGCAGTGGGGGAGACTTCAATCAGCCCCAGCATTTT. Translation gives CASSGGDFNQPQHF.

This clonotype was seen more than once but under ten times. J is TRBJ2-5 and V is TRBV10-1; 10 bases are a match to TRBD2. Trimming cost V 5 bases and J 2 bases; bases outside gene matches: 5. The CDR3 has 15 residues. Germline V gene lookup returns CDR1 WNHNN and CDR2 SYGVQD (reference sequence). The CDR3: CASSPSTSGQETQYF. CDR3 nucleotides: TGCGCCAGCAGTCCATCGACTAGCGGGCAAGAGACCCAGTACTTC.

There are many counts of this clonotype. The chain has TRBV7-8 and TRBJ2-1; the match to TRBD2 covers 11 bases. Trimming at V came to 5 bases and at J to 8 bases, leaving 8 bases not matched to a gene. CDR1 is SGHVS and CDR2 is FQNEAQ in the germline V gene. CDR3 length equals 15 residues. The CDR3 reads CASSPTSGGWDEQFF. The CDR3 nucleotides are TGTGCCAGCAGCCCAACTAGCGGGGGCTGGGATGAGCAGTTCTTC.

This clonotype came up many times. This sequence joins TRBV6-1 and TRBJ1-2, with D possibly being TRBD1 (5 bases). The germline V and J ends were trimmed by 5 bases and 4 bases, with 14 bases remaining between them. Germline V gene data show CDR1 as MNHNS and CDR2 as SASEGT. This CDR3 spans 14 amino acids. CDR3: CASSSGGSVYGYTF. The CDR3 DNA sequence: TGTGCCAGCAGTTCCGGGGGTTCCGTCTATGGCTACACCTTC.

There are a few counts of this clonotype. The gene calls are TRBV5-1 and TRBJ1-1, with TRBD1 identical over 8 bases. CDR1 is SGHRS, CDR2 YFSETQ, per germline. There are 16 residues in the CDR3. With 1 base clipped from V and 4 bases from J, the junction kept 9 bases outside the gene matches. The DNA for the CDR3 is TGCGCCAGCAGCTTGAGGTCAGGGGGCATGAGCACTGAAGCTTTCTTT. Its protein is CASSLRSGGMSTEAFF.

The sample holds many counts of this clonotype. The gene calls are TRBV2 and TRBJ2-1; D is unresolved. Germline assignment: CDR1 SNHLY and CDR2 FYNNEI. This CDR3 is 12 amino acids long. V was trimmed by 2 bases and J by 5 bases, leaving 4 bases between them. CDR3: CASSENNNEQFF. For the CDR3, the DNA is TGTGCCAGCAGTGAAAACAACAATGAGCAGTTCTTC.

The V and J genes are TRBV7-8 and TRBJ2-3; D is undetermined. V was pared by 6 bases and J by 0 bases, with 16 bases between. Germline loops: CDR1 SGHVS, CDR2 FQNEAQ. The length of the CDR3 is 16 residues. The CDR3 DNA reads as TGTGCCAGCAGTGCTAACCCTAGGGCAAGCACAGATACGCAGTATTTT. The encoded protein is CASSANPRASTDTQYF.

In this sample, this clonotype turned up many times. CDR3 residues: CASSLTGPNEQYF. In DNA form, the CDR3 reads TGTGCCAGCAGTTTAACAGGGCCGAACGAGCAGTACTTC. The V gene is TRBV27, the J gene TRBJ2-7; possible D gene TRBD1, 6 bases. Trimming removed 2 bases at V and 5 bases at J, with 10 bases between. Germline V lookup: CDR1 MNHEY, CDR2 SMNVEV (reference sequence). There are 13 residues in the CDR3.

This clonotype was counted many times. This chain links TRBV20-1 with TRBJ1-5, with 10 positions matching TRBD1. The CDR3 length is 18 residues. Per the germline V gene, CDR1 is DFQATT and CDR2 is SNEGSKA (reference sequence). The V gene end was trimmed by 2 bases and the J gene end by 1 base; junction bases not matched to a gene: 11. The CDR3 DNA reads as TGCAGTGCTAGAAGCCGGGACAGGGGTTCGATAAGCAATCAGCCCCAGCATTTT. Translation: CSARSRDRGSISNQPQHF.

This clonotype was seen only a few times. DNA for the CDR3: TGTGCCAGCAGCCAGAGGACAGGGAACCCTCAGAACACCGGGGAGCTGTTTTTT. Residues: CASSQRTGNPQNTGELFF. J is TRBJ2-2 and V is TRBV14, with 8 positions matching TRBD1. The trim removed 3 bases at V and 1 base at J, leaving 10 bases unmatched. CDR3 length: 18 residues. Germline V gives CDR1 SGHDN, CDR2 FVKESK.

This clonotype showed up just a few times. This chain connects TRBV20-1 to TRBJ2-3, with 9 bases fitting TRBD1. CDR3 length: 15 residues. CDR1 and CDR2 (germline): DFQATT, SNEGSKA (reference sequence). V lost 5 bases to trimming and J lost 3 bases; unmatched junction nucleotides: 9. The CDR3 region is CSASVGDRVTDTQYF. CDR3 DNA sequence: TGCAGTGCTTCAGTTGGGGACAGGGTAACAGATACGCAGTATTTT.

The chain links TRBV7-3 to TRBJ2-3; weak D call: TRBD2 (6 bases). V lost 5 bases to trimming and J lost 2 bases, with 17 bases between them. Germline loops: CDR1 SGHTA, CDR2 FQGTGA. CDR3 size: 16 residues. The CDR3, as DNA: TGTGCCAGCAGCCCATTGGGGACTTCAGACACAGATACGCAGTATTTT. Amino acid sequence: CASSPLGTSDTDTQYF.